This T cell receptor beta chain originates from a study of naive and memory T cell subsets. General study findings and limits: Naive repertoires, especially CD8, held a few larger clonotypes, possibly memory cells re-expressing CD45RA.

Concerning this clonotype itself: Its antigen is unknown.

Both TRBC1 and TRBC2 were covered by a beta constant-region primer of two equimolar oligonucleotides. Ligated cDNA was amplified by four rounds of PCR with nested alpha and beta constant-region primers and SP2. TCRdb reprocessed the UMI-ligation and nested PCR reads with MiXCR, giving one entry per CDR3 protein. Of over 110,000 distinct CDR3 sequences in the sample, 15% to 25% were seen once. Losses at the gene ends were 7 bases for V and 5 bases for J; bases not matched to a gene: 13. The CDR3 consists of 15 residues. Germline V lookup: CDR1 ENHRY, CDR2 SYGVKD. The gene calls are TRBV10-3 and TRBJ1-2; 7 positions agree with TRBD1. Material: naive CD8+ T cells from blood. The clonotype originates from a human donor in good health. For the CDR3, the DNA is TGTGCCATCAACGAAGATACAGGGGTAGGGTATGGCTACACCTTC. Translated, it gives CAINEDTGVGYGYTF.